This T cell receptor (beta chain) was sequenced for a study of cytomegalovirus exposure and HLA in healthy donors. Study-level results: Altogether, some 170 TCR beta chains were recorded as cytomegalovirus-associated.

There were likely unrecorded immune exposures, though donors were nominally healthy when sampled. As concerns this clone: What it binds is unknown. The same CDR3 arises from other DNA sequences in this sample as well.

V was trimmed by 4 bases and J by 4 bases, leaving 10 bases between them. The germline V gene has CDR1 SGHDN and CDR2 FVKESK. This CDR3 has 13 amino acids. PCR employed 60 Vbeta and 13 Jbeta primers. Repertoires were generated with immunoSEQ multiplex PCR, while TCRdb's copy carries only in-frame clones and drops some. The sample contains 130,000 to 150,000 clones, approximately 70% of which appear only once. The receptor comes from a human donor in good health. The sample consisted of PBMCs. The rearrangement uses TRBV14 and TRBJ1-2; TRBD1 might be the D (6 bases). CDR3 coding DNA: TGTGCCAGCAGCCCAGGACAGTCCTATGGCTACACCTTC. This translates into CASSPGQSYGYTF.